The subject of this entry is one T cell receptor beta chain. Antigen specificity is unknown. RNA transcripts served as the template for amplifying TCR beta CDR3 regions. First-round RT-PCR of the TCR CDR3 relied on the HTBI primer set. Each CDR3 protein gets one entry after TCRdb re-called the multiplex PCR reads with MiXCR. In the table there are 480,000 or so distinct CDR3 sequences, about 45% of which are singletons. This sample stems from a study of T cells in Graves' hyperthyroidism and ophthalmopathy. Study-level findings and limits: Also found in blood were most expanded thyroid clonotypes above 0.001.

Diagnoses used clinical symptoms, serum thyroxine and TRAb, thyroid ultrasound and orbital computed tomography. CDR1 and CDR2 from the germline V gene are SEHNR and FQNEAQ (reference sequence). The CDR3 covers 13 residues. Trimming cost V 6 bases and J 5 bases, with 14 bases left between them. Sequenced input: peripheral blood or thyroid tissue (not recorded which). This chain connects TRBV7-9 to TRBJ2-7; no clear D gene. This TCR was recovered from an adult woman with Graves' disease, either hyperthyroidism or ophthalmopathy (not recorded which). The DNA of the CDR3 is TGTGCCAGCAGTCCCCTGTGGGTTCACGAGCAGTACTTC. Its protein is CASSPLWVHEQYF.